These T cell receptor beta chains were read from a single sample in a study of blood T cell repertoires in COVID-19. Data came from immunoSEQ multiplex PCR; TCRdb stores just in-frame clones and leaves some out. The sample carries about 110,000 clones, roughly 81% recorded once. Sequencing used peripheral blood. The receptors come from a middle-aged man with acute or convalescent COVID-19. Each CDR3 is given with its conserved first and last residue. Fields, in order: D gene, V gene, clone size, J gene, CDR3 protein, CDR3 DNA. The D gene is left open where the match is weak. For some rows the clone size is stated as once, few or many, or as a class when expanded; others skip it.

d_call: TRBD1
v_call: TRBV2
clone_size: NA
j_call: TRBJ1-1
cdr3_aa: CASSTGATEAFF
cdr3_nt: TGTGCCAGCAGTACAGGGGCCACTGAAGCTTTCTTT

d_call: TRBD1
v_call: TRBV10-3
clone_size: NA
j_call: TRBJ2-1
cdr3_aa: CAIKLGTGTYEQFF
cdr3_nt: TGTGCCATCAAGCTCGGGACAGGGACTTATGAGCAGTTCTTC

d_call: NA
v_call: TRBV2
clone_size: NA
j_call: TRBJ2-3
cdr3_aa: CASSFRSSGTDTQYF
cdr3_nt: TGTGCCAGCAGTTTTCGTAGTAGCGGCACAGATACGCAGTATTTT

d_call: TRBD1
v_call: TRBV5-1
clone_size: NA
j_call: TRBJ2-3
cdr3_aa: CASSLQGASTDTQYF
cdr3_nt: TGCGCCAGCAGCTTACAGGGGGCAAGCACAGATACGCAGTATTTT

d_call: NA
v_call: TRBV2
clone_size: NA
j_call: TRBJ1-1
cdr3_aa: CASSAYTEAFF
cdr3_nt: TGTGCCAGCAGTGCTTACACTGAAGCTTTCTTT

d_call: TRBD1
v_call: TRBV19
clone_size: NA
j_call: TRBJ1-5
cdr3_aa: CASTGGDNQPQHF
cdr3_nt: TGTGCCAGTACAGGGGGAGACAATCAGCCCCAGCATTTT

d_call: NA
v_call: TRBV27
clone_size: NA
j_call: TRBJ1-6
cdr3_aa: CASSFSSYNSPLHF
cdr3_nt: TGTGCCAGCAGTTTTAGCTCCTATAATTCACCCCTCCACTTT

d_call: NA
v_call: TRBV30
clone_size: NA
j_call: TRBJ2-2
cdr3_aa: CAWSPLDRINTGELFF
cdr3_nt: TGTGCCTGGAGTCCCCTTGACAGGATTAACACCGGGGAGCTGTTTTTT

d_call: NA
v_call: TRBV11-3
clone_size: NA
j_call: TRBJ2-3
cdr3_aa: CASSLGTLTDTQYF
cdr3_nt: TGTGCCAGCAGCTTAGGAACTCTAACAGATACGCAGTATTTT

d_call: TRBD2
v_call: TRBV2
clone_size: NA
j_call: TRBJ2-1
cdr3_aa: CASRVAGGPDEQFF
cdr3_nt: TGTGCCAGCAGAGTAGCGGGGGGGCCTGATGAGCAGTTCTTC

d_call: TRBD1
v_call: TRBV2
clone_size: once
j_call: TRBJ1-5
cdr3_aa: CASSEGQVNQPQHF
cdr3_nt: TGTGCCAGCAGTGAGGGACAGGTTAATCAGCCCCAGCATTTT

d_call: NA
v_call: TRBV9
clone_size: NA
j_call: TRBJ1-6
cdr3_aa: CASSGGLGSPLHF
cdr3_nt: TGTGCCAGCAGCGGAGGACTGGGCTCGCCCCTCCACTTT

d_call: TRBD1
v_call: TRBV30
clone_size: NA
j_call: TRBJ1-5
cdr3_aa: CAWSRQGPGSQHF
cdr3_nt: TGTGCCTGGAGCCGACAGGGGCCAGGGTCCCAGCATTTT

d_call: TRBD1
v_call: TRBV10-3
clone_size: few
j_call: TRBJ2-7
cdr3_aa: CAISGGDRAFGVSYEQYF
cdr3_nt: TGTGCCATCAGTGGTGGGGACAGGGCGTTTGGTGTGTCCTACGAGCAGTACTTC

d_call: NA
v_call: TRBV3-1/TRBV3-2
clone_size: NA
j_call: TRBJ2-7
cdr3_aa: CASSQGGTPKDDPSYEQYF
cdr3_nt: TGTGCCAGCAGCCAAGGAGGGACACCCAAGGATGATCCCTCCTACGAGCAGTACTTC

d_call: NA
v_call: TRBV7-9
clone_size: NA
j_call: TRBJ1-6
cdr3_aa: CASSLGQNSPLHF
cdr3_nt: TGTGCCAGCAGCTTGGGACAAAATTCACCCCTCCACTTT

d_call: NA
v_call: TRBV2
clone_size: NA
j_call: TRBJ2-5
cdr3_aa: CASSGPTSSEGTRVETQYF
cdr3_nt: TGTGCCAGCAGTGGACCTACTAGCTCGGAGGGCACAAGGGTGGAGACCCAGTACTTC

d_call: NA
v_call: TRBV9
clone_size: NA
j_call: TRBJ1-5
cdr3_aa: CASSDSQGNQPQHF
cdr3_nt: TGTGCCAGCAGCGACTCACAGGGAAATCAGCCCCAGCATTTT

d_call: NA
v_call: TRBV11-2
clone_size: NA
j_call: TRBJ1-2
cdr3_aa: CASSSGAYGYTF
cdr3_nt: TGTGCCAGCAGCTCCGGAGCCTATGGCTACACCTTC

d_call: NA
v_call: TRBV15
clone_size: NA
j_call: TRBJ2-1
cdr3_aa: CATSRAGGGVNNEQFF
cdr3_nt: TGTGCCACCAGCAGAGCCGGTGGAGGGGTTAACAATGAGCAGTTCTTC

d_call: NA
v_call: TRBV19
clone_size: NA
j_call: TRBJ2-1
cdr3_aa: CASKEGGTPRWNEQFF
cdr3_nt: TGTGCCAGCAAAGAGGGGGGGACACCCAGGTGGAATGAGCAGTTCTTC

d_call: NA
v_call: TRBV6-2/TRBV6-3
clone_size: once
j_call: TRBJ2-1
cdr3_aa: CASSSSPRLDYNEQFF
cdr3_nt: TGTGCCAGCAGTTCCTCCCCCCGACTAGATTACAATGAGCAGTTCTTC

d_call: NA
v_call: TRBV7-9
clone_size: NA
j_call: TRBJ1-2
cdr3_aa: CASSLGGIEANYGYTF
cdr3_nt: TGTGCCAGCAGCTTAGGGGGCATCGAAGCTAACTATGGCTACACCTTC

d_call: NA
v_call: TRBV7-9
clone_size: once
j_call: TRBJ2-1
cdr3_aa: CASSLAMNEQFF
cdr3_nt: TGTGCCAGCAGCTTAGCTATGAATGAGCAGTTCTTC

d_call: NA
v_call: TRBV5-1
clone_size: NA
j_call: TRBJ2-1
cdr3_aa: CASSLAGSYNEQFF
cdr3_nt: TGCGCCAGCAGCTTGGCCGGGTCCTACAATGAGCAGTTCTTC

d_call: NA
v_call: TRBV5-1
clone_size: NA
j_call: TRBJ2-6
cdr3_aa: CASSLYSGANVLTF
cdr3_nt: TGCGCCAGCAGCTTATACTCTGGGGCCAACGTCCTGACTTTC

d_call: NA
v_call: TRBV10-2
clone_size: NA
j_call: TRBJ1-6
cdr3_aa: CASSRVGLNSPLHF
cdr3_nt: TGCGCCAGCAGTCGGGTGGGACTCAATTCACCCCTCCACTTT

d_call: NA
v_call: TRBV7-9
clone_size: NA
j_call: TRBJ2-1
cdr3_aa: CASVSSTFSYNEQFF
cdr3_nt: TGTGCCAGTGTTAGTTCGACATTCTCCTACAATGAGCAGTTCTTC

d_call: NA
v_call: TRBV12-3/TRBV12-4
clone_size: NA
j_call: TRBJ1-3
cdr3_aa: CASSRSGNTIYF
cdr3_nt: TGTGCCAGCAGTCGCTCTGGAAACACCATATATTTT

d_call: TRBD1
v_call: TRBV3-1/TRBV3-2
clone_size: NA
j_call: TRBJ2-1
cdr3_aa: CASSLGTGEDNEQFF
cdr3_nt: TGTGCCAGCAGCCTAGGGACAGGGGAAGATAATGAGCAGTTCTTC

d_call: TRBD1
v_call: TRBV7-2
clone_size: once
j_call: TRBJ2-3
cdr3_aa: CASSVDRGTQYF
cdr3_nt: TGTGCCAGCAGCGTTGACAGGGGGACGCAGTATTTT

d_call: NA
v_call: TRBV5-4
clone_size: NA
j_call: TRBJ1-2
cdr3_aa: CASSLALPVNYGYTF
cdr3_nt: TGTGCCAGCAGCTTGGCTCTTCCCGTTAACTATGGCTACACCTTC

d_call: NA
v_call: TRBV3-1/TRBV3-2
clone_size: NA
j_call: TRBJ2-5
cdr3_aa: CASSPRPPRGTRSETQYF
cdr3_nt: TGTGCCAGCAGCCCACGACCCCCCCGGGGGACCCGGTCGGAGACCCAGTACTTC

d_call: TRBD2
v_call: TRBV3-1/TRBV3-2
clone_size: NA
j_call: TRBJ2-7
cdr3_aa: CASRKAGGADEQYF
cdr3_nt: TGTGCCAGCAGAAAAGCGGGGGGGGCCGACGAGCAGTACTTC

d_call: NA
v_call: TRBV30
clone_size: few
j_call: TRBJ1-6
cdr3_aa: CAWSAGGYSPLHF
cdr3_nt: TGTGCCTGGAGTGCGGGAGGGTACTCACCCCTCCACTTT

d_call: NA
v_call: TRBV7-6
clone_size: NA
j_call: TRBJ2-7
cdr3_aa: CASSLANQQGIPSYEQYF
cdr3_nt: TGTGCCAGCAGCTTAGCCAACCAACAGGGAATCCCTTCCTACGAGCAGTACTTC

d_call: TRBD1
v_call: TRBV25-1
clone_size: once
j_call: TRBJ2-2
cdr3_aa: CASSSNPAGGNTGELFF
cdr3_nt: TGTGCCAGCAGCTCCAACCCGGCAGGGGGCAACACCGGGGAGCTGTTTTTT

d_call: NA
v_call: TRBV27
clone_size: few
j_call: TRBJ2-7
cdr3_aa: CASRKTGDLREQYF
cdr3_nt: TGTGCCAGCAGGAAGACTGGCGACCTACGGGAGCAGTACTTC

d_call: NA
v_call: TRBV4-3
clone_size: NA
j_call: TRBJ1-6
cdr3_aa: CASSQDVRGNSPLHF
cdr3_nt: TGCGCCAGCAGCCAAGATGTCAGGGGAAATTCACCCCTCCACTTT

d_call: NA
v_call: TRBV24-1
clone_size: NA
j_call: TRBJ2-5
cdr3_aa: CATSDLAGGRETQYF
cdr3_nt: TGTGCCACCAGTGATTTGGCAGGGGGGCGCGAGACCCAGTACTTC

d_call: NA
v_call: TRBV19
clone_size: NA
j_call: TRBJ1-2
cdr3_aa: CASLYGYTF
cdr3_nt: TGTGCCAGCTTATATGGCTACACCTTC

d_call: NA
v_call: TRBV10-3
clone_size: NA
j_call: TRBJ2-2
cdr3_aa: CASGTADTGELFF
cdr3_nt: TGTGCCAGCGGGACAGCGGACACCGGGGAGCTGTTTTTT

d_call: NA
v_call: TRBV12-3/TRBV12-4
clone_size: NA
j_call: TRBJ1-1
cdr3_aa: CASSFGTEAFF
cdr3_nt: TGTGCCAGCAGTTTCGGTACTGAAGCTTTCTTT

d_call: NA
v_call: TRBV10-3
clone_size: NA
j_call: TRBJ1-1
cdr3_aa: CAISDGQLNTEAFF
cdr3_nt: TGTGCCATCAGTGACGGTCAACTGAACACTGAAGCTTTCTTT

d_call: TRBD2
v_call: TRBV2
clone_size: few
j_call: TRBJ2-7
cdr3_aa: CASKLTSGGYEQYF
cdr3_nt: TGTGCCAGCAAACTTACTAGCGGGGGATACGAGCAGTACTTC

d_call: TRBD1
v_call: TRBV10-3
clone_size: NA
j_call: TRBJ1-2
cdr3_aa: CAINPGQGPNYGYTF
cdr3_nt: TGTGCCATCAATCCAGGACAGGGACCTAACTATGGCTACACCTTC

d_call: TRBD1
v_call: TRBV5-1
clone_size: NA
j_call: TRBJ1-3
cdr3_aa: CASSSGQNGDTIYF
cdr3_nt: TGCGCCAGCAGCTCGGGACAGAACGGAGACACCATATATTTT

d_call: NA
v_call: TRBV5-8
clone_size: NA
j_call: TRBJ2-7
cdr3_aa: CASVYTHTGHYEQYF
cdr3_nt: TGTGCCAGCGTGTATACTCACACAGGACACTACGAGCAGTACTTC

d_call: NA
v_call: TRBV6-4
clone_size: NA
j_call: TRBJ2-7
cdr3_aa: CASRANGVSSYEQYF
cdr3_nt: TGTGCCAGCAGGGCCAACGGGGTTAGCTCCTACGAGCAGTACTTC

d_call: TRBD1
v_call: TRBV7-9
clone_size: NA
j_call: TRBJ2-1
cdr3_aa: CASSSGDRGNYNEQFF
cdr3_nt: TGTGCCAGCAGCTCCGGGGACAGGGGGAACTACAATGAGCAGTTCTTC

d_call: NA
v_call: TRBV18
clone_size: once
j_call: TRBJ2-1
cdr3_aa: CASKAGHNNEQFF
cdr3_nt: TGTGCCAGCAAAGCGGGACACAACAATGAGCAGTTCTTC

d_call: NA
v_call: TRBV7-3
clone_size: NA
j_call: TRBJ2-3
cdr3_aa: CASSLAAHTDTQYF
cdr3_nt: TGTGCCAGCAGCTTAGCGGCCCACACAGATACGCAGTATTTT

d_call: NA
v_call: TRBV18
clone_size: NA
j_call: TRBJ2-3
cdr3_aa: CASSSGADTQYF
cdr3_nt: TGTGCCAGCTCGTCAGGGGCAGATACGCAGTATTTT

d_call: TRBD1
v_call: TRBV7-3
clone_size: few
j_call: TRBJ1-6
cdr3_aa: CASSKGQTNSPLHF
cdr3_nt: TGTGCCAGCAGCAAGGGACAGACTAATTCACCCCTCCACTTT

d_call: NA
v_call: TRBV4-1
clone_size: NA
j_call: TRBJ1-2
cdr3_aa: CASSQDPGLWQDGYTF
cdr3_nt: TGCGCCAGCAGCCAAGATCCCGGACTATGGCAGGATGGCTACACCTTC

d_call: TRBD1
v_call: TRBV10-3
clone_size: NA
j_call: TRBJ1-5
cdr3_aa: CAIRGTGDQPQHF
cdr3_nt: TGTGCCATCCGCGGGACAGGGGATCAGCCCCAGCATTTT

d_call: NA
v_call: TRBV29-1
clone_size: NA
j_call: TRBJ2-5
cdr3_aa: CSVWGEQETQYF
cdr3_nt: TGCAGCGTTTGGGGAGAGCAAGAGACCCAGTACTTC

d_call: TRBD1
v_call: TRBV5-1
clone_size: NA
j_call: TRBJ1-2
cdr3_aa: CASRLTPGQGDGYTF
cdr3_nt: TGCGCCAGTAGACTCACCCCGGGACAGGGAGATGGCTACACCTTC

d_call: NA
v_call: TRBV4-1
clone_size: NA
j_call: TRBJ1-2
cdr3_aa: CASSQDLRDRRNGYTF
cdr3_nt: TGCGCCAGCAGCCAAGATCTTCGTGACAGGCGGAATGGCTACACCTTC

d_call: NA
v_call: TRBV6-5
clone_size: few
j_call: TRBJ1-2
cdr3_aa: CASSSRQSGYGYTF
cdr3_nt: TGTGCCAGCAGTTCCAGACAGAGTGGCTATGGCTACACCTTC